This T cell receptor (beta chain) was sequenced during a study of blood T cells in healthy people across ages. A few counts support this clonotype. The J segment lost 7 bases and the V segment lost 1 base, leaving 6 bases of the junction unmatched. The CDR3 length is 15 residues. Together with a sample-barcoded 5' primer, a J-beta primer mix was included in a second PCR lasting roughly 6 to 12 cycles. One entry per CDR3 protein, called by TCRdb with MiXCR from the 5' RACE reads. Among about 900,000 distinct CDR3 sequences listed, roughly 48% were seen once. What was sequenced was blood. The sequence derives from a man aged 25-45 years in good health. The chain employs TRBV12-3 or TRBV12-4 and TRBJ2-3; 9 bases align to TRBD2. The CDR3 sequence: CASSLGGTSPNTQYF. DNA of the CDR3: TGTGCCAGCAGTTTAGGGGGGACTAGCCCCAATACGCAGTATTTT.